The next 19 T cell receptor beta chains were all read from a single sample in a study of blood T cell repertoires in COVID-19. Generated by immunoSEQ multiplex PCR, the TCRdb table keeps only in-frame clones and is missing some. The sample lists more than 110,000 clones; approximately 86% were seen once. The sequencing sample was made of peripheral blood. The receptors stem from a human donor in a cohort sampled during active COVID-19.

This sequence joins TRBV2 and TRBJ1-2; no definite D call. V gave up 5 bases and J gave up 0 bases, with 16 bases separating them. Germline CDR1 is SNHLY and CDR2 is FYNNEI. The CDR3 is made up of 16 amino acids. This CDR3 is CASSPLRKGANYGYTF. Here the CDR3 DNA reads TGTGCCAGCAGTCCTCTAAGAAAGGGAGCTAACTATGGCTACACCTTC.

V and J are TRBV11-3 and TRBJ2-1, with a possible D match to TRBD1 (5 bases). Germline-derived CDR1 and CDR2 are SGHNT and YENEEA. V lost 3 bases and J lost 4, with 7 bases in between. This CDR3 comprises 13 residues. DNA of the CDR3: TGTGCCAGCAGCTTGGGGCAATACAATGAGCAGTTCTTC. The encoded protein is CASSLGQYNEQFF. The complete variable domain, with remaining parts taken from reference TRBV11-3 and TRBJ2-1, reads EAGVVQSPRYKIIEKKQPVAFWCNPISGHNTLYWYLQNLGQGPELLIRYENEEAVDDSQLPKDRFSAERLKGVDSTLKIQPAELGDSAVYLCASSLGQYNEQFFGPGTRLTVL.

J is TRBJ1-3 and V is TRBV4-1; D might be TRBD1 (5 bases). This CDR3 region has 16 residues. CDR1 and CDR2 from the germline V gene are MGHRA and YSYEKL. V was clipped by 4 bases and J by 1 base, with 14 bases between them. The CDR3 coding sequence is TGCGCCAGCAGCCCTTCCTACAGGCGATCTGGAAACACCATATATTTT. Translated, it gives CASSPSYRRSGNTIYF.

J is TRBJ2-1 and V is TRBV5-6; TRBD2 is a possible D gene (7 bases). The V gene's germline CDR1 is SGHDT and CDR2 YYEEEE. CDR3 length: 19 residues. Deletions cut 0 bases from V and 3 bases from J, with 22 bases between. CDR3 protein: CASSLEAGAFYEGYNEQFF. CDR3 DNA: TGTGCCAGCAGCTTGGAGGCGGGGGCTTTCTACGAGGGCTACAATGAGCAGTTCTTC.

The genes are TRBV7-9 and TRBJ2-2; TRBD1 is a possible D gene (7 bases). CDR1 is SEHNR and CDR2 is FQNEAQ in the germline V gene (reference sequence). The CDR3 has 18 residues. The ends were cut back, 1 base at V and 1 base at J, with 16 bases in the middle. CDR3 in amino acids: CASSLGFGGGLNTGELFF. As DNA, the CDR3 is TGTGCCAGCAGCTTAGGTTTTGGAGGGGGCTTGAACACCGGGGAGCTGTTTTTT. Combining the CDR3 with reference TRBV7-9 and TRBJ2-2 gives the whole variable domain DTGVSQNPRHKITKRGQNVTFRCDPISEHNRLYWYRQTLGQGPEFLTYFQNEAQLEKSRLLSDRFSAERPKGSFSTLEIQRTEQGDSAMYLCASSLGFGGGLNTGELFFGEGSRLTVL.

This rearrangement joins TRBV19 to TRBJ1-5, with 7 bases that match TRBD1. The CDR3 is 14 residues long. J was trimmed by 3 bases and V by 4 bases; bases with no gene match: 3. From germline, CDR1 is LNHDA and CDR2 SQIVND (reference sequence). The CDR3 region is CASSTTGPNQPQHF. CDR3 bases: TGTGCCAGTAGTACGACAGGGCCCAATCAGCCCCAGCATTTT.

The chain has TRBV6-5 and TRBJ1-5, with TRBD1 as a possible D gene (5 bases). Per the germline V gene, CDR1 is MNHEY and CDR2 is SVGAGI. The CDR3 covers 13 residues. V lost 6 bases and J lost 3, with 9 bases in between. The CDR3 spells CASRRQNNQPQHF. CDR3 DNA: TGTGCCAGCAGACGACAGAACAATCAGCCCCAGCATTTT.

This chain joins TRBV5-1 and TRBJ1-2; 10 bases map to TRBD1. CDR1 and CDR2 from the germline V gene are SGHRS and YFSETQ. J was trimmed by 3 bases and V by 1 base; bases with no gene match: 3. CDR3 length: 15 amino acids. The CDR3 region has the DNA TGCGCCAGCAGCTTGAGACAGGGGGCTGACTATGGCTACACCTTC. This gives the protein CASSLRQGADYGYTF. Supplemented by reference TRBV5-1 and TRBJ1-2, the full variable domain reads KAGVTQTPRYLIKTRGQQVTLSCSPISGHRSVSWYQQTPGQGLQFLFEYFSETQRNKGNFPGRFSGRQFSNSRSEMNVSTLELGDSALYLCASSLRQGADYGYTFGSGTRLTVV.

This clone appeared once. The CDR3 here is CASSQDLDRGLTQYF. CDR3 DNA sequence: TGTGCCAGCAGCCAAGATCTGGATAGGGGCTTGACCCAGTACTTC. This chain connects TRBV4-2 to TRBJ2-5, with a weak D call TRBD1 (5 bases). CDR3 length: 15 residues. Between the trimmed V and J ends, which lost 0 bases and 7 bases, there was a span of 15 bases. From germline, CDR1 is LGHNA and CDR2 YNFKEQ.

The CDR3 nucleotides are TGTGCCAGCAGTGGAACAGGGGCTCAGTACGAGCAGTACTTC. Translation gives CASSGTGAQYEQYF. The chain recombines TRBV28 with TRBJ2-7; 7 bases are a match to TRBD1. The germline CDR1 and CDR2 sequences are MDHEN and SYDVKM. Trimming at V came to 5 bases and at J to 4 bases, leaving 8 bases not matched to a gene. The length of the CDR3 is 14 residues.

J is TRBJ1-5 and V is TRBV27; D unresolved. The CDR3 sequence is 13 residues long. Germline loops: CDR1 MNHEY, CDR2 SMNVEV (reference sequence). V lost 5 bases, J lost 4 bases, and 9 bases lay in between. CDR3 residues: CASSRSLNQPQHF. CDR3 in DNA: TGTGCCAGCAGTAGAAGCTTGAATCAGCCCCAGCATTTT.

V and J are TRBV6-6 and TRBJ1-2, with TRBD1 matching over 7 bases. This CDR3 comprises 15 residues. Germline V gives CDR1 MNHNY, CDR2 SVGAGI (reference sequence). V lost 6 bases, J lost 4 bases, and 11 bases stayed unmatched. CDR3: CASSPTGSSRYGYTF. The CDR3 nucleotides are TGTGCCAGCAGCCCGACAGGGTCTTCCCGCTATGGCTACACCTTC.

The CDR3 loop reads CASSPGGNRETQYF. The CDR3 DNA reads as TGCGCCAGCAGCCCCGGAGGGAACAGGGAGACCCAGTACTTC. The chain links TRBV5-1 to TRBJ2-5; maybe TRBD2 (6 bases). CDR1 SGHRS and CDR2 YFSETQ come from the germline V gene. Between the trimmed V and J ends, which lost 4 bases and 5 bases, there was a span of 15 bases. The CDR3 spans 14 residues.

The chain uses TRBV28 and TRBJ2-1, with TRBD1 matching over 11 bases. The CDR3 is 18 residues long. The germline V gene encodes CDR1 MDHEN and CDR2 SYDVKM. Trimming removed 5 bases from V and 7 bases from J; junction bases left unmatched: 16. The CDR3 protein is CASSPLMAGQGDSNEQFF. CDR3 sequence (DNA): TGTGCCAGCAGTCCCCTGATGGCGGGACAGGGGGATTCGAATGAGCAGTTCTTC. The variable domain in full, completed from reference TRBV28 and TRBJ2-1, reads DVKVTQSSRYLVKRTGEKVFLECVQDMDHENMFWYRQDPGLGLRLIYFSYDVKMKEKGDIPEGYSVSREKKERFSLILESASTNQTSMYLCASSPLMAGQGDSNEQFFGPGTRLTVL.

The CDR3 reads CASSYGAGPYEQYF. The CDR3 region has the DNA TGTGCCAGCAGTTACGGTGCGGGACCCTACGAGCAGTACTTC. This chain joins TRBV6-2 or TRBV6-3 and TRBJ2-7, with D possibly matching TRBD2 (6 bases). In germline, CDR1 is MNHEY, CDR2 SVGEGT. V was pared by 2 bases and J by 2 bases, with 10 bases between. This CDR3 has 14 amino acids.

As DNA, the CDR3 is TGTGCCAGCAGCTCCGGGACTAGCCCTTATGAGCAGTTCTTC. Protein sequence: CASSSGTSPYEQFF. V and J are TRBV5-8 and TRBJ2-1, with TRBD2 identical over 9 bases. The J segment lost 8 bases and the V segment lost 3 bases, leaving 6 bases of the junction unmatched. CDR1 and CDR2 (germline): SGHTS, YDEGEE. This CDR3 is 14 amino acids long.

The rearrangement uses TRBV4-2 and TRBJ1-1; TRBD1 aligns across 9 bases. Germline loops: CDR1 LGHNA, CDR2 YNFKEQ. Trimming cost V 3 bases and J 4 bases; bases outside gene matches: 6. CDR3 length: 15 amino acids. The CDR3 here is CASSQKQGAGTEAFF. CDR3 in DNA: TGTGCCAGCAGCCAGAAACAGGGGGCTGGCACTGAAGCTTTCTTT.

The chain joins TRBV3-1 (or the pseudogene TRBV3-2) to TRBJ2-1, with D uncertain. The germline gives CDR1 LGHDT, CDR2 YNNKEL (reference sequence). V lost 4 bases, J lost 0 bases, and 10 bases lay in between. The CDR3 length is 15 residues. The CDR3 spells CASSPARSSYNEQFF. In DNA, the CDR3 is TGTGCCAGCAGCCCCGCGCGTAGCTCCTACAATGAGCAGTTCTTC.

The chain has TRBV6-5 and TRBJ1-1; 7 bases line up with TRBD1. CDR3 size: 13 residues. CDR1 is MNHEY, CDR2 SVGAGI, per germline. V was pared by 6 bases and J by 4 bases, with 5 bases of the junction left unmatched. CDR3 sequence reads: CASRQGFSTEAFF. Written as DNA, the CDR3 is TGTGCCAGCAGACAGGGGTTTAGCACTGAAGCTTTCTTT.